This T cell receptor beta chain stems from a study of cytomegalovirus exposure and HLA in healthy donors. Study-wide results and caveats: In an earlier analysis, productive rearrangement rates for most beta V segments clustered near 87% or 30%.

About this clone itself: What it binds is unknown.

The primer mix had 60 Vbeta and 13 Jbeta primers. Clones were sequenced by immunoSEQ multiplex PCR, and TCRdb holds only the in-frame ones, with some missing. The sample lists about 110,000 clones, roughly 80% occurring once. CDR1 is MNHEY and CDR2 is SVGAGI in the germline V gene. V lost 7 bases and J lost 5, with 14 bases in between. CDR3 size: 13 residues. This sequence joins TRBV6-5 and TRBJ1-2; D gene unclear. The sequenced material came from PBMCs. The sequence was obtained from a man younger than 45 in good health and CMV-seropositive. CDR3 protein: CASKVDRGYGYTF. CDR3 DNA sequence: TGTGCCAGCAAAGTTGATCGAGGGTATGGCTACACCTTC.